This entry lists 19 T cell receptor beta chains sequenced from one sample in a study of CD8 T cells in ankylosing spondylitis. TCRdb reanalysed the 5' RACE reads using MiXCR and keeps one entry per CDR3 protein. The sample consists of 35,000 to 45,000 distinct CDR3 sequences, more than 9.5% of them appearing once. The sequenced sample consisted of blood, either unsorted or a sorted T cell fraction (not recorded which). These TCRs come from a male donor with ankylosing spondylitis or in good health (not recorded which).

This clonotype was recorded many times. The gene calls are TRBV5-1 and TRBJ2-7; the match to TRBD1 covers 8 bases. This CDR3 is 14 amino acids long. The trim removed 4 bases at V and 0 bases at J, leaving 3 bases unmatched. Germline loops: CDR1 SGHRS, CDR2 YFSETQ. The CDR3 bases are TGCGCCAGCAGCAGGGACAGGAGCTCCTACGAGCAGTACTTC. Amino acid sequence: CASSRDRSSYEQYF.

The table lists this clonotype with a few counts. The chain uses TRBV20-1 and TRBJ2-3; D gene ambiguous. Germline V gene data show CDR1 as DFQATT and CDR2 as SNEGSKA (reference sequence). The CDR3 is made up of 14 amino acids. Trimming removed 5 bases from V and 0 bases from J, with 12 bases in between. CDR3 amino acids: CSAPGSGSTDTQYF. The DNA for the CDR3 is TGCAGTGCTCCCGGCTCCGGTAGCACAGATACGCAGTATTTT.

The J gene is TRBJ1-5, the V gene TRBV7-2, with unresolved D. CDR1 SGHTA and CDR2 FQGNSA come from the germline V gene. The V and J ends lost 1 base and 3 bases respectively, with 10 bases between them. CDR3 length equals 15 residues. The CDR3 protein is CASSLVLGDNQPQHF. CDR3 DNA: TGTGCCAGCAGCTTAGTGCTGGGAGACAATCAGCCCCAGCATTTT.

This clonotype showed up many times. DNA for the CDR3: TGTGCCAGCAGTACGGGGAAATGGGCAGATACGCAGTATTTT. Encoded protein: CASSTGKWADTQYF. The genes are TRBV5-6 and TRBJ2-3; maybe TRBD2 (5 bases). V lost 5 bases, J lost 4 bases, and 14 bases lay in between. This CDR3 comprises 14 residues. Germline V lookup: CDR1 SGHDT, CDR2 YYEEEE.

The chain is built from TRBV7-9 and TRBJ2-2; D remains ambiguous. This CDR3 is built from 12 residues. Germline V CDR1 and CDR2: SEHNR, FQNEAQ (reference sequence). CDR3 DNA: TGTGCACCGACGACCGGCACCGGGGAGCTGTTTTTT. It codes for CAPTTGTGELFF.

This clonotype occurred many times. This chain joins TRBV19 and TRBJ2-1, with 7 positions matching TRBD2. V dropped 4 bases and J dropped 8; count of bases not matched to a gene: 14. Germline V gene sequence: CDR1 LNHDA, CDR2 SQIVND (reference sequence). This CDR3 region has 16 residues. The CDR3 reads CASSSPGTTPFDEQFF. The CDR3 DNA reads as TGTGCCAGTAGTAGCCCCGGGACTACCCCTTTCGATGAGCAGTTCTTC.

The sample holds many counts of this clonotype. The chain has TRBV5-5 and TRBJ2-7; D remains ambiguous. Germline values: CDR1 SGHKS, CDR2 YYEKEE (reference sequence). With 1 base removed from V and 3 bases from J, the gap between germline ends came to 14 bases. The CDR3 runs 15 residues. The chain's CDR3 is CASSLLVQAYYEQYF. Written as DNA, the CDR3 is TGTGCCAGCAGCTTGCTTGTGCAGGCGTACTACGAGCAGTACTTC. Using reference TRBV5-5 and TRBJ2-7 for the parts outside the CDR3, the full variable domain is DAGVTQSPTHLIKTRGQQVTLRCSPISGHKSVSWYQQVLGQGPQFIFQYYEKEERGRGNFPDRFSARQFPNYSSELNVNALLLGDSALYLCASSLLVQAYYEQYFGPGTRLTVT.

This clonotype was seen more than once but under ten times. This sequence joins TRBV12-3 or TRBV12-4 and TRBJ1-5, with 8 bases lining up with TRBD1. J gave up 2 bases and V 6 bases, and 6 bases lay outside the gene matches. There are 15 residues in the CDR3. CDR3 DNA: TGTGCCAGCAGGACACAGGGGGTAGGCAATCAGCCCCAGCATTTT. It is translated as CASRTQGVGNQPQHF.

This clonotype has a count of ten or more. The CDR3 region is CASSLEQGAYEQYF. The CDR3 DNA reads TGTGCCAGCAGCTTGGAACAGGGGGCCTACGAGCAGTACTTC. J is TRBJ2-7 and V is TRBV5-5; 8 bases line up with TRBD1. V dropped 0 bases and J dropped 2; count of bases not matched to a gene: 1. Germline assignment: CDR1 SGHKS and CDR2 YYEKEE (reference sequence). The CDR3 has 14 residues.

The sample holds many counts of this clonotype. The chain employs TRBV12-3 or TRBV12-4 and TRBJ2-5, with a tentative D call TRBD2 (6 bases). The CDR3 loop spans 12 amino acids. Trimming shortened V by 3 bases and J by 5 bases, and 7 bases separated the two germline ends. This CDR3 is CASSFGGETQYF. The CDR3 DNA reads TGTGCCAGCAGTTTTGGGGGGGAGACCCAGTACTTC.

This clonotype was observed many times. The CDR3 protein is CASSLVSSGGQQFF. The CDR3 coding sequence is TGTGCCAGCAGCTTAGTCTCATCGGGGGGCCAGCAGTTCTTC. The genes are TRBV11-3 and TRBJ2-1, with TRBD2 as a possible D gene (7 bases). Germline CDR1 SGHNT, CDR2 YENEEA. Between the trimmed V and J ends, which lost 1 base and 11 bases, there was a span of 15 bases. The CDR3 length is 14 residues.

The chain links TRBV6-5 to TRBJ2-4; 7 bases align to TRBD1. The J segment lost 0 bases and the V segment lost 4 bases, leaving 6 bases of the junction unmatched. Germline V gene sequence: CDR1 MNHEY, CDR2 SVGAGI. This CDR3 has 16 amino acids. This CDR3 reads CASSSRGQLAKNIQYF. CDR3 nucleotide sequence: TGTGCCAGCAGTTCGAGGGGACAGTTAGCCAAAAACATTCAGTACTTC.

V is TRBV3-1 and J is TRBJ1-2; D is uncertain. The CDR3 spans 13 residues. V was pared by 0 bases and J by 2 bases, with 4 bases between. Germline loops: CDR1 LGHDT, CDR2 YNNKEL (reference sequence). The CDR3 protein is CASSQDSNYGYTF. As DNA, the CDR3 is TGTGCCAGCAGCCAAGATAGCAACTATGGCTACACCTTC.

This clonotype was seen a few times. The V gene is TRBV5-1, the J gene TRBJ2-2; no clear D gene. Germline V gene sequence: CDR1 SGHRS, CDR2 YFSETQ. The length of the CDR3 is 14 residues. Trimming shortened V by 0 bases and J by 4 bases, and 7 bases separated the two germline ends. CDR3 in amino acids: CASSLESFTGELFF. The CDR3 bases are TGCGCCAGCAGCTTGGAGTCTTTCACCGGGGAGCTGTTTTTT. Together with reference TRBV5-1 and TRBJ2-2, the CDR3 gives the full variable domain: KAGVTQTPRYLIKTRGQQVTLSCSPISGHRSVSWYQQTPGQGLQFLFEYFSETQRNKGNFPGRFSGRQFSNSRSEMNVSTLELGDSALYLCASSLESFTGELFFGEGSRLTVL.

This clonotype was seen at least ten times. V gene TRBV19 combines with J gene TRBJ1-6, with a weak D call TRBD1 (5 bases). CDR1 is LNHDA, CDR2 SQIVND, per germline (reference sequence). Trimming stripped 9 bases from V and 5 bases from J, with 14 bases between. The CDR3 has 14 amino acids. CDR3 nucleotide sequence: TGTGCCAGCTCCACGACAGTGGATAATTCACCCCTCCACTTT. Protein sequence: CASSTTVDNSPLHF.

The CDR3 bases are TGTGCCAGTAGTAGCCTTCCAGGGGGAACTACAGATACGCAGTATTTT. Protein: CASSSLPGGTTDTQYF. The chain recombines TRBV19 with TRBJ2-3; 7 nucleotides line up with TRBD1. The CDR3 covers 16 residues. Per germline, CDR1 LNHDA and CDR2 SQIVND (reference sequence). J lost 3 bases, V lost 4 bases, and 10 bases had no gene match.

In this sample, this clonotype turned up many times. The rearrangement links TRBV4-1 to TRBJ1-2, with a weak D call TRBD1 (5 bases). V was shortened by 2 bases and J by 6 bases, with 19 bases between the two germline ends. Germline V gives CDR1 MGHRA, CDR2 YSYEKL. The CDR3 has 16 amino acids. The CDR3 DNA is TGCGCCAGCAGCCAACTCAGGGACGGCCTTGGGCATGGCTACACCTTC. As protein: CASSQLRDGLGHGYTF.

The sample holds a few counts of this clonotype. The CDR3 sequence: CASSQDPRQGLGTGELFF. The DNA for the CDR3 is TGTGCCAGCAGCCAAGATCCTCGACAGGGGTTGGGCACCGGGGAGCTGTTTTTT. The V and J genes are TRBV14 and TRBJ2-2; 8 nucleotides align to TRBD1. J was trimmed by 4 bases and V by 0 bases; bases with no gene match: 10. The CDR3 is 18 residues long. Germline CDR1 SGHDN, CDR2 FVKESK.

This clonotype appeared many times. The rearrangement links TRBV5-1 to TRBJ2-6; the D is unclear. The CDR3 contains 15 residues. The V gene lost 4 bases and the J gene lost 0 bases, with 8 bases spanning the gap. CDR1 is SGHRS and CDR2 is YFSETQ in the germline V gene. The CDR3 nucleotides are TGCGCCAGCAGCGCCCAGAGCTCTGGGGCCAACGTCCTGACTTTC. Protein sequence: CASSAQSSGANVLTF.